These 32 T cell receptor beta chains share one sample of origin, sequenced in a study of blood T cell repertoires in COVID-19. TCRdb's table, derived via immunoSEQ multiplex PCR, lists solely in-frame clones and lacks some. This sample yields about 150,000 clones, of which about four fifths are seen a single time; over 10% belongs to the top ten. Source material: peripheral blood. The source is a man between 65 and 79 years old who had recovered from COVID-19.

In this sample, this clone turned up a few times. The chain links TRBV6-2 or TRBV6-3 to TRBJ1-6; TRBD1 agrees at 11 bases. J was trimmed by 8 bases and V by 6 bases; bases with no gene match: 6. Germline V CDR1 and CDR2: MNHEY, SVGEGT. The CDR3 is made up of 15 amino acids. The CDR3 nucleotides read TGTGCCAGCAGCCTTCGGACAGGGGGCGATTCACCCCTCCACTTT. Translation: CASSLRTGGDSPLHF.

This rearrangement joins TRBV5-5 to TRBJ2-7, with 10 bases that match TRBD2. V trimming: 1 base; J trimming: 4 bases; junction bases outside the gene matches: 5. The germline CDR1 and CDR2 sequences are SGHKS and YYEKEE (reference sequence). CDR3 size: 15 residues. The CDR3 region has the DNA TGTGCCAGCAGCTTGCCTAGCGGGAGACCGTACGAGCAGTACTTC. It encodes CASSLPSGRPYEQYF.

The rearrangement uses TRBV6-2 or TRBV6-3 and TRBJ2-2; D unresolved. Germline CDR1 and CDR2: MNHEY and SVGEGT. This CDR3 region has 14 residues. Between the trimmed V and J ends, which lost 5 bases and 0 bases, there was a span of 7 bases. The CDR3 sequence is CASSLQANTGELFF. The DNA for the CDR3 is TGTGCCAGCAGTCTGCAGGCGAACACCGGGGAGCTGTTTTTT.

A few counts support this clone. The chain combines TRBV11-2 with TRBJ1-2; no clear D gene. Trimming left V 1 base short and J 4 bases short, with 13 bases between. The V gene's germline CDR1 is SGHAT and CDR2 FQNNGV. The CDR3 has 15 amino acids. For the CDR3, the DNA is TGTGCCAGCAGCTTAGGCGTAGAGGCCGCCTATGGCTACACCTTC. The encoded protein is CASSLGVEAAYGYTF.

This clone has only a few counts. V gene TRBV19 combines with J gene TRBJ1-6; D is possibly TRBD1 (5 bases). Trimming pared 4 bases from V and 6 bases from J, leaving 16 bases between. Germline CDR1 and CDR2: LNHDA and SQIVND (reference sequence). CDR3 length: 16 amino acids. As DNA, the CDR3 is TGTGCCAGTAGTAACTCCAGGGATTCGGTTAATTCACCCCTCCACTTT. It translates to CASSNSRDSVNSPLHF.

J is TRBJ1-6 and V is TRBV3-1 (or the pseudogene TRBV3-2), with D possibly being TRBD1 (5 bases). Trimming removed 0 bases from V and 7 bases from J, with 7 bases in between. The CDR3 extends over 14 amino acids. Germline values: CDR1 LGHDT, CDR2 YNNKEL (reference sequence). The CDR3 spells CASSQEWGNSPLHF. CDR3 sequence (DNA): TGTGCCAGCAGCCAAGAGTGGGGCAATTCACCCCTCCACTTT.

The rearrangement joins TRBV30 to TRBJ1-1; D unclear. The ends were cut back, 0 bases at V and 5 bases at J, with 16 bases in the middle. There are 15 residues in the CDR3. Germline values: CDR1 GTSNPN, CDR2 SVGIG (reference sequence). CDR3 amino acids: CAWSVPGRGGTEAFF. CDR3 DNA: TGTGCCTGGAGTGTCCCTGGCCGGGGAGGGACTGAAGCTTTCTTT.

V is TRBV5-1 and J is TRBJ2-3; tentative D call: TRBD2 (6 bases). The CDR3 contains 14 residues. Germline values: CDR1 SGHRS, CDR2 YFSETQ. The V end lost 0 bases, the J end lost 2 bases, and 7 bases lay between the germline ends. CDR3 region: CASSLAGDTDTQYF. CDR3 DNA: TGCGCCAGCAGCTTGGCGGGGGACACAGATACGCAGTATTTT.

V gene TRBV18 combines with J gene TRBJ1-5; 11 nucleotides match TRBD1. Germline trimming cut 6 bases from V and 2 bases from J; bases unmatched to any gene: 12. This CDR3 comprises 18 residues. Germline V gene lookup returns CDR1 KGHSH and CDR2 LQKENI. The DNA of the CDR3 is TGTGCCAGCTCGCCCGGGACAGGGGGTTCGTGGGGCAATCAGCCCCAGCATTTT. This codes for CASSPGTGGSWGNQPQHF.

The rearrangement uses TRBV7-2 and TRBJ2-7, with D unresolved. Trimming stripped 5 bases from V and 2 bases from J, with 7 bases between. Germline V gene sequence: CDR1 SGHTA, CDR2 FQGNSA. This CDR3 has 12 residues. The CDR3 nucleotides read TGTGCCAGCAGCCAAATTCCCTACGAGCAGTACTTC. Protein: CASSQIPYEQYF.

Here the CDR3 DNA reads TGTGCCAGCTCTCAGAACTCGGAGCCAACTGGAAACACCATATATTTT. Protein: CASSQNSEPTGNTIYF. The V and J genes are TRBV18 and TRBJ1-3, with D hard to call. V shed 6 bases and J shed 2 bases, with 17 bases lying between them. The CDR3 extends over 16 amino acids. CDR1 KGHSH and CDR2 LQKENI come from the germline V gene.

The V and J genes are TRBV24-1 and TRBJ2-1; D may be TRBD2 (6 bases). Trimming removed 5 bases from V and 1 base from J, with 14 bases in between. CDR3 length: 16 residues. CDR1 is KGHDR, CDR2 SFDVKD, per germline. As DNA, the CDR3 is TGTGCCACCAGTGGGGCGGCCGGGGGTTCCTACAATGAGCAGTTCTTC. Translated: CATSGAAGGSYNEQFF.

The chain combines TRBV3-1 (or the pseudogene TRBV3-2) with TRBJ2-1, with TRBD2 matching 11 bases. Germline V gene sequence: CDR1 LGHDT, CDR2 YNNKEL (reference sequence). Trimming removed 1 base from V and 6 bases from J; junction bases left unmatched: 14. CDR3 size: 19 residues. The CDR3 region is CASSQVSGRADLWGNEQFF. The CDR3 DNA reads TGTGCCAGCAGCCAAGTTAGCGGGAGGGCCGACCTTTGGGGCAATGAGCAGTTCTTC.

CDR3 sequence (DNA): TGTGCCACCAGCAAAAGACAGGGCCACACTGAAGCTTTCTTT. Translating gives CATSKRQGHTEAFF. This chain uses TRBV15 with TRBJ1-1, with TRBD1 identical over 7 bases. Germline CDR1 is LNHNV and CDR2 is YYDKDF (reference sequence). After removal of 4 bases from V and 3 bases from J, the junction contained 5 bases not matched to a gene. The CDR3 covers 14 residues.

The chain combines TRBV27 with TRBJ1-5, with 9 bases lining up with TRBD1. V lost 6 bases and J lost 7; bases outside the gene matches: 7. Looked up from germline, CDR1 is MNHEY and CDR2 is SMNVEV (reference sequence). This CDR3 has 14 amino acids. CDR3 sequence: CASSLDRGGQPQHF. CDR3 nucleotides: TGTGCCAGCAGCCTGGACAGGGGTGGACAGCCCCAGCATTTT.

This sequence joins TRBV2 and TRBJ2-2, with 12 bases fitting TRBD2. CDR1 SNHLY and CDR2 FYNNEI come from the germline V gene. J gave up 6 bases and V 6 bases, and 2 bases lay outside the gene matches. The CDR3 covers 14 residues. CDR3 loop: CASRLAGGPGELFF. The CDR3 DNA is TGTGCCAGCAGGCTAGCGGGAGGGCCCGGGGAGCTGTTTTTT.

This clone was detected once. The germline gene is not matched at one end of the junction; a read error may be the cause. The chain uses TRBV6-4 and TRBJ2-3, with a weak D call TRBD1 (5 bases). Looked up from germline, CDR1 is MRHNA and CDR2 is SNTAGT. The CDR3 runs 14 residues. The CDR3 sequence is CASSGGSSTDTQYF. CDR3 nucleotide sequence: TGTGCCAGCAGTGGGGGCTCCAGCACGGATACGCAGTATTTT.

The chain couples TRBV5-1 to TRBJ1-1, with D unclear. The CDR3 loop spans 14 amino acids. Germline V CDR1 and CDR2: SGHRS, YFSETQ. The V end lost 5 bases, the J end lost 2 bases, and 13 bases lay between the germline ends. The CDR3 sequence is CASSFMYSNTEAFF. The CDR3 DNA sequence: TGCGCCAGCAGTTTTATGTACAGTAACACTGAAGCTTTCTTT.

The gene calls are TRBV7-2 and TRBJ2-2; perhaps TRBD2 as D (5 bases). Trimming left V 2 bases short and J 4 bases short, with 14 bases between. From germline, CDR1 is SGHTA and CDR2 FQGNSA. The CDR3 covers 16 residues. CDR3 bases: TGTGCCAGCAGCTTATCGGCAGCGGTTCCCACCGGGGAGCTGTTTTTT. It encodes CASSLSAAVPTGELFF.

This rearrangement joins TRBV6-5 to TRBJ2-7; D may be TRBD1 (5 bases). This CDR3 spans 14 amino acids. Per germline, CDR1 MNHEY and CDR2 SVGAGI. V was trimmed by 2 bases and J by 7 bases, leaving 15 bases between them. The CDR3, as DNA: TGTGCCAGCAGTTACATAGGGCAGGGTCGAGAGCAGTACTTC. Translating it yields CASSYIGQGREQYF.

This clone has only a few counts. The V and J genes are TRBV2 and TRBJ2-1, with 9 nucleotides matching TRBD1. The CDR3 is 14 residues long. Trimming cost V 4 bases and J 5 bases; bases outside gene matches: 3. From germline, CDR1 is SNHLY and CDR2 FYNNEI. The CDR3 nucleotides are TGTGCCAGCAGTGTCTGGACAGGGGACAATGAGCAGTTCTTC. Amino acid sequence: CASSVWTGDNEQFF. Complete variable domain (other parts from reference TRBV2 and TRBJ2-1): EPEVTQTPSHQVTQMGQEVILRCVPISNHLYFYWYRQILGQKVEFLVSFYNNEISEKSEIFDDQFSVERPDGSNFTLKIRSTKLEDSAMYFCASSVWTGDNEQFFGPGTRLTVL.

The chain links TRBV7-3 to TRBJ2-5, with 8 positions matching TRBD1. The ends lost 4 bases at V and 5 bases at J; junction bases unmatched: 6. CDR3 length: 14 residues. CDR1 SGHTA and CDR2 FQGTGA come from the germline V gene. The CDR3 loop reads CASSSQGARETQYF. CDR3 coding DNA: TGTGCCAGCAGCTCCCAGGGGGCGCGTGAGACCCAGTACTTC. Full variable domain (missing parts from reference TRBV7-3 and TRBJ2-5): GAGVSQTPSNKVTEKGKYVELRCDPISGHTALYWYRQSLGQGPEFLIYFQGTGAADDSGLPNDRFFAVRPEGSVSTLKIQRTERGDSAVYLCASSSQGARETQYFGPGTRLLVL.

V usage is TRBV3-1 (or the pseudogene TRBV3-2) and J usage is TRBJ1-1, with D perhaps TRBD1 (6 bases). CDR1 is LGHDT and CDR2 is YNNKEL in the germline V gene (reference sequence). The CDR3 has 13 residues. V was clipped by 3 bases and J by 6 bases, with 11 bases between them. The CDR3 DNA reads TGTGCCAGCAGCCAGAACAGGGATTCTGAAGCTTTCTTT. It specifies CASSQNRDSEAFF.

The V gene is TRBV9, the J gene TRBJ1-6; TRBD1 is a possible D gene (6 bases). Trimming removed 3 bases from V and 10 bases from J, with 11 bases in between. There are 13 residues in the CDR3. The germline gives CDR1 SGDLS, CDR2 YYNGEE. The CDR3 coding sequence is TGTGCCAGCAGCGCAGGGGAACGATCACCCCTCCACTTT. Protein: CASSAGERSPLHF.

Written as DNA, the CDR3 is TGCAGCGTTTACCGGACAGGGTACCAAGAGACCCAGTACTTC. This gives the protein CSVYRTGYQETQYF. The genes are TRBV29-1 and TRBJ2-5, with 8 positions matching TRBD1. The CDR3 consists of 14 residues. The junction had 5 bases not matched to a gene; V was cut back by 5 bases and J by 0 bases. The germline gives CDR1 SQVTM, CDR2 ANQGSEA.

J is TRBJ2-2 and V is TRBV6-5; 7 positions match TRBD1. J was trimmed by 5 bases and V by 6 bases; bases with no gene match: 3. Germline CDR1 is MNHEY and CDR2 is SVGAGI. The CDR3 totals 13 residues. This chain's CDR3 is CASRTGWTGELFF. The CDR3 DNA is TGTGCCAGCAGGACAGGGTGGACCGGGGAGCTGTTTTTT.

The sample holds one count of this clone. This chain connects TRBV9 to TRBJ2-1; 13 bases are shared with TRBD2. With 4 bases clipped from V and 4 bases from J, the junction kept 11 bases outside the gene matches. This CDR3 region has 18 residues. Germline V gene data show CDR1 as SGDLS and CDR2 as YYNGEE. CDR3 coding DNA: TGTGCCAGCAGCACCGCCCCCGGGACTAGCGGGATATACAATGAGCAGTTCTTC. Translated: CASSTAPGTSGIYNEQFF.

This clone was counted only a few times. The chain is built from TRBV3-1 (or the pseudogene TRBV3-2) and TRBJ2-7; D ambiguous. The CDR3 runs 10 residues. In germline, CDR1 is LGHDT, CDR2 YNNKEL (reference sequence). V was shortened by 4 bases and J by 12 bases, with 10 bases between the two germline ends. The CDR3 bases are TGTGCCAGCAGCCCGCTACAGCTGTACTTC. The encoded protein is CASSPLQLYF.

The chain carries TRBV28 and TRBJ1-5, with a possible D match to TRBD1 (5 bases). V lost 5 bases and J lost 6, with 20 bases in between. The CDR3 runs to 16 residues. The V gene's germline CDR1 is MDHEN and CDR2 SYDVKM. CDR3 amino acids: CASSPGGGNAGQPQHF. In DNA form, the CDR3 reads TGTGCCAGCAGTCCCGGGGGAGGGAATGCTGGTCAGCCCCAGCATTTT.

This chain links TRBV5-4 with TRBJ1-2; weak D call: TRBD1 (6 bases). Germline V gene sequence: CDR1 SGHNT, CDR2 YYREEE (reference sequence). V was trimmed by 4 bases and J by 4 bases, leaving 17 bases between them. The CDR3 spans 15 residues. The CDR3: CASSPGTQGGYGYTF. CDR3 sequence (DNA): TGTGCCAGCAGCCCCGGGACACAAGGAGGCTATGGCTACACCTTC.

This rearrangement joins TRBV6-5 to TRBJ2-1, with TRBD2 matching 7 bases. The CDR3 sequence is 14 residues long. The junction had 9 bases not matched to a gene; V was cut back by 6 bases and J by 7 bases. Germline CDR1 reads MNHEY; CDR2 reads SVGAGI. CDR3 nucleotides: TGTGCCAGCAGCCACGGGTTAGCGGGTAATGAGCAGTTCTTC. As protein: CASSHGLAGNEQFF.

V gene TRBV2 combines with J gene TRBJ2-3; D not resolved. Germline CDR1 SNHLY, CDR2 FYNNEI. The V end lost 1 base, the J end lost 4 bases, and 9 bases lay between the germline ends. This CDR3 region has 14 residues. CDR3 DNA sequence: TGTGCCAGCAGTGAAGGAAGCAGGCCAGATACGCAGTATTTT. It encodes CASSEGSRPDTQYF.